The 5 T cell receptor beta chains below come from one sample, sequenced in a study of blood T cell repertoires in COVID-19. Clones were sequenced by immunoSEQ multiplex PCR, and TCRdb holds only the in-frame ones, with some missing. The table shows fewer than 200,000 clones, with over 60% occurring only once. Sample: peripheral blood. All receptors derive from a woman aged 70-85 years with acute or convalescent COVID-19.

This clone was recorded a few times. The chain carries TRBV5-1 and TRBJ1-2, with 12 bases aligning to TRBD1. Germline V CDR1 and CDR2: SGHRS, YFSETQ. The CDR3 is made up of 14 amino acids. The V segment lost 4 bases and the J segment 9 bases; nucleotides outside the gene matches: 7. The DNA of the CDR3 is TGCGCCAGCAGCGGGGGACAGGGGGCGAGTCGCTACACCTTC. This gives the protein CASSGGQGASRYTF.

This clone was detected once. V and J are TRBV19 and TRBJ1-2; 7 positions match TRBD1. V shed 7 bases, J shed 7 bases, and the junction held 18 bases outside the gene matches. The CDR3 runs to 16 residues. In germline, CDR1 is LNHDA, CDR2 SQIVND (reference sequence). The CDR3 region has the DNA TGTGCCAGTACAAAAATACGAGGGGGCGCGGGTTCTGGCTACACCTTC. Its translation: CASTKIRGGAGSGYTF.

This clone has only one observation. This chain links TRBV30 with TRBJ1-6; no clear D. CDR1 and CDR2 from the germline V gene are GTSNPN and SVGIG (reference sequence). The CDR3 is 14 amino acids. The V end was cut by 3 bases, the J end by 0 bases, with 6 bases between. CDR3 nucleotide sequence: TGTGCCTGGAGCCTCAGCTCCTATAATTCACCCCTCCACTTT. The encoded protein is CAWSLSSYNSPLHF.

The V call is TRBV2, the J call TRBJ2-1; 10 bases line up with TRBD2. Per the germline V gene, CDR1 is SNHLY and CDR2 is FYNNEI. The CDR3 is 15 residues long. V lost 6 bases to trimming and J lost 0 bases; unmatched junction nucleotides: 2. The CDR3 protein is CASSGLADSYNEQFF. In DNA, the CDR3 is TGTGCCAGCAGCGGACTAGCGGACTCCTACAATGAGCAGTTCTTC.

The chain employs TRBV5-1 and TRBJ1-3; D unresolved. The ends were cut back, 1 base at V and 4 bases at J, with 6 bases in the middle. The length of the CDR3 is 13 residues. CDR1 is SGHRS and CDR2 is YFSETQ in the germline V gene. In DNA, the CDR3 is TGCGCCAGCAGCTTGTGGCGGGGAAACACCATATATTTT. Translated, it gives CASSLWRGNTIYF.